This T cell receptor (beta chain) comes out of a study of shared clonotypes between healthy human individuals. Each subset's genomic DNA was split evenly across several immunoSEQ plates. Sequenced by immunoSEQ multiplex PCR; TCRdb stores in-frame clones only, minus some. The data contain a few hundred thousand clones, 90% to 97% of them seen just once; the ten biggest clones take up around 0.29%. CD8 memory comprised CD45RO+ plus CCR7-negative CD45RA+ TemRA cells. The CDR3 has 14 residues. Germline CDR1 SGHNT, CDR2 YENEEA. V dropped 0 bases and J dropped 1 base, with 5 bases sitting between them. The sequence was collected from a man between 25 and 39 years old in good health. Sequencing used memory CD8+ T cells sorted from blood. Subset here: CD45RO+ cells pooled with CCR7-negative TemRA cells. The chain has TRBV11-3 and TRBJ2-3; D might be TRBD1 (5 bases). The CDR3 sequence is CASSLDRGTDTQYF. The DNA for the CDR3 is TGTGCCAGCAGCTTAGACAGGGGCACAGATACGCAGTATTTT.